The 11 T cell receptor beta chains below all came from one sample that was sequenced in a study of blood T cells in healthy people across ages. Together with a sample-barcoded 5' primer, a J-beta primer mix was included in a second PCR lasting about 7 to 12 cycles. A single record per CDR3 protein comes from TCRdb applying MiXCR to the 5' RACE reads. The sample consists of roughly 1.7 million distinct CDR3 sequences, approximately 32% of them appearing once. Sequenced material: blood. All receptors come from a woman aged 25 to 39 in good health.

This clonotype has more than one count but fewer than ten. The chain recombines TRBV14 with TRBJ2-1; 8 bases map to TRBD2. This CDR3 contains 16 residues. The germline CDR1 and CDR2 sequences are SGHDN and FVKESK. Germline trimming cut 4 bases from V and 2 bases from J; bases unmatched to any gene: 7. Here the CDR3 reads CASSRLAGQTYNEQFF. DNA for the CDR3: TGTGCCAGCAGCCGGTTAGCGGGGCAGACCTACAATGAGCAGTTCTTC.

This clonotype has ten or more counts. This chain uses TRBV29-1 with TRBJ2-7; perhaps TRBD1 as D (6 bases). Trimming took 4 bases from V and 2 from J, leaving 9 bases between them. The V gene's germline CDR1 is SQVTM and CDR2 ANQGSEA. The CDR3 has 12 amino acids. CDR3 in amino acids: CSVVDRAYEQYF. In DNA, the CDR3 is TGCAGCGTTGTGGACAGAGCCTACGAGCAGTACTTC.

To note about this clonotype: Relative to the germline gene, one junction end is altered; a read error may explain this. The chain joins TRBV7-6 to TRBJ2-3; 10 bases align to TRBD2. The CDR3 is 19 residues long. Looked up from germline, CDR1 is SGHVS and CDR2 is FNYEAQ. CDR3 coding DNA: TGTGCCAGCAGCTTTTCCAAACGGTGGGCTAGCGGGGGCACAGATACGCGGTATTTT. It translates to CASSFSKRWASGGTDTRYF.

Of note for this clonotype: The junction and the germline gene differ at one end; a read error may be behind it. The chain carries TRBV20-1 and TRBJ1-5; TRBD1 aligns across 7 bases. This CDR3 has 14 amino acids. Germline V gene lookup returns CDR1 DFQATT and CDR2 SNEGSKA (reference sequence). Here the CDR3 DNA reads TGCAATGCTAGGCCCCGGGACAGAAATCAGCCCCAGCATTTT. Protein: CNARPRDRNQPQHF.

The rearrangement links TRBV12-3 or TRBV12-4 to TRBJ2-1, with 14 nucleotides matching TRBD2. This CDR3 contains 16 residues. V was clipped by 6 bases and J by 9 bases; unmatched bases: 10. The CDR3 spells CASSSRLAGGPVEQFF. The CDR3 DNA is TGTGCCAGCAGCAGCCGACTAGCGGGAGGGCCTGTTGAGCAGTTCTTC.

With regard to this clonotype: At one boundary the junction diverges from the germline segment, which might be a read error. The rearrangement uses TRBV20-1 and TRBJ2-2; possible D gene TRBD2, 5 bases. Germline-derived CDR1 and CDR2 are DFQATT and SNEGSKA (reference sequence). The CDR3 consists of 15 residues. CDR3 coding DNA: TGCAGTGCTAGTCCCCAGACTACCTCCACCAGGGAGCTGTTTTTT. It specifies CSASPQTTSTRELFF.

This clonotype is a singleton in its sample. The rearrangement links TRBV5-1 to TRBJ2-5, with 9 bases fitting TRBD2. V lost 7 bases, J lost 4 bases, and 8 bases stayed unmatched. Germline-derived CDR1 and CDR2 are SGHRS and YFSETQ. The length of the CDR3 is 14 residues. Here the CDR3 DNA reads TGCGCCAGCGGAGCGGGAGGACGTATAGAGACCCAGTACTTC. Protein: CASGAGGRIETQYF.

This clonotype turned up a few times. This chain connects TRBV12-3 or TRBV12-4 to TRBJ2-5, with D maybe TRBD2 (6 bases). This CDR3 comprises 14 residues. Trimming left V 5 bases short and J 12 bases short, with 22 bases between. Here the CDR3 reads CASSHTGTGMSKYF. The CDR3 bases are TGTGCCAGCAGTCACACCGGGACTGGGATGAGTAAGTACTTC.

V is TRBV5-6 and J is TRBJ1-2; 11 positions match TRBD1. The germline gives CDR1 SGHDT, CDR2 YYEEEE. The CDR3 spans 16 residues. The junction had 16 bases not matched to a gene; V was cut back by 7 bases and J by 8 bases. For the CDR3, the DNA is TGTGCCAGCCCTCCGGGACAGGGGGTTCCTTGGGAGGGCTACACCTTC. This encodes CASPPGQGVPWEGYTF.

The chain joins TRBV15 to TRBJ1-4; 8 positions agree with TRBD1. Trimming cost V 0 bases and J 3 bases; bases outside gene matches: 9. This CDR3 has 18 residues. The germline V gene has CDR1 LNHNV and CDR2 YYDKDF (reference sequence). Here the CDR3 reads CATSRDDTGGVSNEKLFF. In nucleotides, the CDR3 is TGTGCCACCAGCAGAGACGACACAGGGGGGGTATCTAATGAAAAACTGTTTTTT.

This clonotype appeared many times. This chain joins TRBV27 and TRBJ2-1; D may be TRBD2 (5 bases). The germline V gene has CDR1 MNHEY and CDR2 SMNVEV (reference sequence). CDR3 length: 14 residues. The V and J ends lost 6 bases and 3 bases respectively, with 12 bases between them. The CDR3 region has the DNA TGTGCCAGCAGGATACCGGGAATCTACAATGAGCAGTTCTTC. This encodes CASRIPGIYNEQFF.